By sample share, the clone carrying this TCR beta chain is medium-sized. Its antigen remains unidentified. Germline loops: CDR1 ENHRY, CDR2 SYGVKD. V lost 2 bases, J lost 6 bases, and 3 bases stayed unmatched. This CDR3 comprises 13 residues. This entry comes from a study of metastatic and nonmetastatic thyroid tumors. Study as a whole: Comparative analysis of repertoires was undertaken across blood and tumor or nodule tissue obtained from malignant and benign thyroid patients.

Before thyroid surgery, none of the patients had received any treatment. Broader study findings: Patients with malignant thyroid tumors reportedly had significantly higher TCR beta diversity than those with benign nodules, in blood and tumor.

Authors' analysis steps: Using the CDR3 differences seen across clinicopathological groups, the authors built a distant-metastasis classifier for papillary thyroid cancer, which was meant to discriminate distant-metastatic patients. Through MiXCR, TCRdb re-clonotyped the PCR reads. Here the V and J calls rest on TCRdb's processing, not on the authors' analysis. The data hold about 39,000 clones, with about 15% observed a single time. The origin of this receptor is a female donor with papillary thyroid cancer or a benign thyroid nodule (not recorded which). Some clones in this sample may be carry-over from other donors' samples. Sequenced material: blood. The chain combines TRBV10-3 with TRBJ2-7, with TRBD1 matching 8 bases. DNA for the CDR3: TGTGCCATCAGTGAGGCAGGGGGCTCCGAGCAGTACTTC. Translation: CAISEAGGSEQYF.